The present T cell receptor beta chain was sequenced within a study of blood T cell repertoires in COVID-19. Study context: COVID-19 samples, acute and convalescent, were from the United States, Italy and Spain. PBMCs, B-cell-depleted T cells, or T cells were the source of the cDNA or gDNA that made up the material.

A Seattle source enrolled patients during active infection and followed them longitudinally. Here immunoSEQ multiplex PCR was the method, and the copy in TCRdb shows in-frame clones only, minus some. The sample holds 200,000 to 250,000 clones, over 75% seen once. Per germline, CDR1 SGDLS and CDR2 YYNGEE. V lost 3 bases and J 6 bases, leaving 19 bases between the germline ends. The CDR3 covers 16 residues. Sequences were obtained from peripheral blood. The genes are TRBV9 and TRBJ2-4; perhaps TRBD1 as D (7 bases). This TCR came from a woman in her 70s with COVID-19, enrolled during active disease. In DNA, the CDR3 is TGTGCCAGCAGCGGCGGCCAGGGGGGAGCGAGAAACATTCAGTACTTC. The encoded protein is CASSGGQGGARNIQYF. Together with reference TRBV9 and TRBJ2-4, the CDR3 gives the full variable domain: DSGVTQTPKHLITATGQRVTLRCSPRSGDLSVYWYQQSLDQGLQFLIQYYNGEERAKGNILERFSAQQFPDLHSELNLSSLELGDSALYFCASSGGQGGARNIQYFGAGTRLSVL.